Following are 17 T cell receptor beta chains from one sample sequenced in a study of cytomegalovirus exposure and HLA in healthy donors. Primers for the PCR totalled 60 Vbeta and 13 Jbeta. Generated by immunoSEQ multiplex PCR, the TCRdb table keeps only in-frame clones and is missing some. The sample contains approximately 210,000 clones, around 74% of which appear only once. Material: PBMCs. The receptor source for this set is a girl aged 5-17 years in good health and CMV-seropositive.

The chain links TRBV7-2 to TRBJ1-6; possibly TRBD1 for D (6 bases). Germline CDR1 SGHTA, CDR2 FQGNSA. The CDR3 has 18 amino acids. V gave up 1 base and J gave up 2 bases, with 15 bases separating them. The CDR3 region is CASSLGFLQGAYNSPLHF. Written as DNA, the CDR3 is TGTGCCAGCAGCTTAGGATTTTTACAGGGAGCCTATAATTCACCCCTCCACTTT.

This chain's CDR3 is CASSLSAGGRQETQYF. The CDR3 DNA reads as TGTGCCAGCAGCTTGTCAGCGGGGGGTCGCCAAGAGACCCAGTACTTC. The J gene is TRBJ2-5, the V gene TRBV5-4; 9 bases are a match to TRBD2. The germline CDR1 and CDR2 sequences are SGHNT and YYREEE (reference sequence). With V trimmed by 1 base and J by 1 base, 5 bases remained unmatched. The CDR3 is 16 amino acids.

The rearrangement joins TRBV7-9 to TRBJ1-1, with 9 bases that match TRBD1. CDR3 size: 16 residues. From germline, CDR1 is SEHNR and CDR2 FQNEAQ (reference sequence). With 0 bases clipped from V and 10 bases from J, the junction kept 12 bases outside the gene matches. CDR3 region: CASSLADRGWTQGAFF. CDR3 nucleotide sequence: TGTGCCAGCAGCTTAGCGGACAGGGGATGGACACAAGGAGCTTTCTTT.

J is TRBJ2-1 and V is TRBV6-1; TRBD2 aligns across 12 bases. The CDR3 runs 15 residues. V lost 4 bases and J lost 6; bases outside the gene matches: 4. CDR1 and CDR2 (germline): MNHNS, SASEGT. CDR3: CASSATSGGPNEQFF. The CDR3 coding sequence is TGTGCCAGCAGTGCGACTAGCGGGGGACCCAATGAGCAGTTCTTC.

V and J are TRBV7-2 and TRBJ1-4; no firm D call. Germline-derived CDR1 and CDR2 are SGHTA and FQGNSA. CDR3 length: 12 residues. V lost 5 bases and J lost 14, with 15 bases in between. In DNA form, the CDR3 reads TGTGCCAGCAGCCTCACAGCGGGGTTCCTGTTTTTT. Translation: CASSLTAGFLFF.

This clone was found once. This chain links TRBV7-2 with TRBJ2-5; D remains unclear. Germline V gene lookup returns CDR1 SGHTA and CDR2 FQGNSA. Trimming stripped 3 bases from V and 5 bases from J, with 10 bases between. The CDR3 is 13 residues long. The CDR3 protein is CASSFGRTETQYF. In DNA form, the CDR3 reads TGTGCCAGCAGCTTTGGCCGAACGGAGACCCAGTACTTC.

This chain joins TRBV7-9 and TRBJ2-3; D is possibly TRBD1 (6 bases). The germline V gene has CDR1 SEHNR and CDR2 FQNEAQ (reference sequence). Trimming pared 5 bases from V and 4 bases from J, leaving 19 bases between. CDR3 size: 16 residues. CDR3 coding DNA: TGTGCCAGCAGCCTAGGGGACAAGTTGGGGGCAGATACGCAGTATTTT. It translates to CASSLGDKLGADTQYF.

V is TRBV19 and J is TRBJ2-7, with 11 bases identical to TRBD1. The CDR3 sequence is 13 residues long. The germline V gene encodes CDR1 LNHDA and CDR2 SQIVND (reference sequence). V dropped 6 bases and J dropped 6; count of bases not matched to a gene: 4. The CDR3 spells CASSPGQGGEQYF. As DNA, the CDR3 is TGTGCCAGTAGCCCGGGACAGGGGGGCGAGCAGTACTTC.

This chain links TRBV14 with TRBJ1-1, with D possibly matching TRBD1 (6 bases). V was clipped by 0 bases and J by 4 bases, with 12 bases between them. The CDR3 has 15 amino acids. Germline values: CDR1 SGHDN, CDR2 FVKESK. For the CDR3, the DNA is TGTGCCAGCAGCCAAGAGGGGGCCTTGGGCACTGAAGCTTTCTTT. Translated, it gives CASSQEGALGTEAFF.

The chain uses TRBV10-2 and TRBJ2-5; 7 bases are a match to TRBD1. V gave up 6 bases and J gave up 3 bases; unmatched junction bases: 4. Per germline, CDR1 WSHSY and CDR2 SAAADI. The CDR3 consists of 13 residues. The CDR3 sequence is CASSADREETQYF. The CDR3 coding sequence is TGCGCCAGCAGCGCCGACAGGGAAGAGACCCAGTACTTC.

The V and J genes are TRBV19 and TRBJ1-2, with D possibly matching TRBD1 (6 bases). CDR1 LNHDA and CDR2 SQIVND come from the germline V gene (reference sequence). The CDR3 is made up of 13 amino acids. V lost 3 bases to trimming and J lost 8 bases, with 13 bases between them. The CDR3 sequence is CASSILQGRGYTF. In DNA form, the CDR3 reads TGTGCCAGTAGTATTCTACAGGGAAGAGGCTACACCTTC. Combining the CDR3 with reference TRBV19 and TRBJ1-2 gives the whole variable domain DGGITQSPKYLFRKEGQNVTLSCEQNLNHDAMYWYRQDPGQGLRLIYYSQIVNDFQKGDIAEGYSVSREKKESFPLTVTSAQKNPTAFYLCASSILQGRGYTFGSGTRLTVV.

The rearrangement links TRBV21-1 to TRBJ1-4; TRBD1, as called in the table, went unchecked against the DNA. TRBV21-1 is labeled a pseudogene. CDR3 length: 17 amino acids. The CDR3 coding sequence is TGTGCCAGCAGGATGAAGAGGCATTGGACAGGGATGGAAAAACTGTTTTTT. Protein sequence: CASRMKRHWTGMEKLFF.

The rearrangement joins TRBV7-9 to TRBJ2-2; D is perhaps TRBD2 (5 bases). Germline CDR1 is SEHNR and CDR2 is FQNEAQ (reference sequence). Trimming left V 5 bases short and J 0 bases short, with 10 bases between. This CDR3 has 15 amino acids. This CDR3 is CASSLSASNTGELFF. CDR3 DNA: TGTGCCAGCAGCCTTAGCGCCTCGAACACCGGGGAGCTGTTTTTT.

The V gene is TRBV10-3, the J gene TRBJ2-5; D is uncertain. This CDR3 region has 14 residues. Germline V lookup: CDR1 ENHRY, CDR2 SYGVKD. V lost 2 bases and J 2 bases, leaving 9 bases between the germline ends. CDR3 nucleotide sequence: TGTGCCATCAGTGAGGGGCAGGCTCAAGAGACCCAGTACTTC. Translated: CAISEGQAQETQYF.

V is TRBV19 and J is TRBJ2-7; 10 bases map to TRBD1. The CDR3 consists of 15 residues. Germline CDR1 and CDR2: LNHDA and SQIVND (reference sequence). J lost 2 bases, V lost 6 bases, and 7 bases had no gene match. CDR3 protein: CASSKGQGYPYEQYF. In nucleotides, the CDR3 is TGTGCCAGTAGCAAGGGACAGGGGTACCCCTACGAGCAGTACTTC.

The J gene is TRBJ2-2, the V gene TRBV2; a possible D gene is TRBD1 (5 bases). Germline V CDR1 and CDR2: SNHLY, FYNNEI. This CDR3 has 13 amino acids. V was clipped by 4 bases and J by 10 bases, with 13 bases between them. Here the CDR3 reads CASSAGREKELFF. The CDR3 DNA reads TGTGCCAGCAGTGCGGGCAGGGAAAAGGAGCTGTTTTTT.

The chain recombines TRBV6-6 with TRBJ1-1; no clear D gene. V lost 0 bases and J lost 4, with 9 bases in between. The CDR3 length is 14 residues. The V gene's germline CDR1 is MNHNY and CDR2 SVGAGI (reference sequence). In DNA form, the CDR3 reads TGTGCCAGCAGTTACTCGAGGCGATTCACTGAAGCTTTCTTT. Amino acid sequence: CASSYSRRFTEAFF.